This TCR beta chain was sequenced in a study of T cells after yellow fever vaccination. The study's findings and limits: Abundant bulk-population clonotypes could contaminate the FACS-sorted repertoires.

The CDR3 is 15 amino acids. Germline lookup yields CDR1 DFQATT and CDR2 SNEGSKA (reference sequence). There are a few counts of this clonotype. What it binds is not known. A single record per CDR3 protein comes from TCRdb applying MiXCR to the 5' RACE reads. Of 120,000 or so distinct CDR3 sequences in the sample, almost 9% were seen once. This chain joins TRBV20-1 and TRBJ2-7, with 11 bases matching TRBD2. This TCR derives from a man aged 18 to 29 who received the YFV17D yellow fever vaccine. This sample comprised CD8+ T cells sorted from PBMCs, obtained on the day of the yellow fever booster vaccination. As DNA, the CDR3 is TGCAGCTACCAGCAGTCTAGCGGGGGGTTGGACGAGCAGTACTTC. Amino acid sequence: CSYQQSSGGLDEQYF.